The present TCR beta chain was sequenced within a study of molecular identifiers for immune sequencing clone quantification. This clonotype was detected ten times or more. Its antigen remains unidentified. TCRdb analysed the PCR reads with MiXCR anew, one entry per CDR3 protein. Of approximately 500,000 distinct CDR3 sequences detected, 20% to 25% appear once; the ten largest clones hold approximately 0.8%. Regarding the study as a whole: Effector cells kept over 99% of their molecules in clones above 20 RNA copies, while naive cells kept under 1% there.

CDR1 GTSNPN and CDR2 SVGIG come from the germline V gene (reference sequence). This CDR3 comprises 15 residues. V was pared by 0 bases and J by 8 bases, with 7 bases of the junction left unmatched. The chain uses TRBV30 and TRBJ1-4; the match to TRBD1 covers 9 bases. Sequenced input: naive CD8+ T cells from blood, with Jurkat cell RNA spiked in. Subset indicated: FACS-sorted CD8+CD4-CCR7+CD45RA+ naive T cells. This clonotype was sampled from a human donor in good health. Some libraries in this study had Jurkat cell RNA spiked in. DNA for the CDR3: TGTGCCTGGAGTGTCACCGGGACAGGGAAGGAAAAACTGTTTTTT. Translated, it gives CAWSVTGTGKEKLFF.